Listed here is a single T cell receptor beta chain. The entry originates in a study of CD8+CD57+ T cells in acquired aplastic anemia. Looking at the study overall: Sorted CD4+ and CD8+ cell DNA averaged 3.2 ug.

The authors sequenced patients whose flow cytometry had shown CD8+CD57+ cell expansion. Template material for TCR beta VDJ and CDR3 profiling consisted of genomic DNA. TCRdb re-called the reads through MiXCR, storing one row per CDR3 protein. The data hold some 150,000 distinct CDR3 sequences, with about 64% observed a single time. V was trimmed by 5 bases and J by 2 bases, leaving 12 bases between them. The CDR3 totals 13 residues. Per the germline V gene, CDR1 is DFQATT and CDR2 is SNEGSKA (reference sequence). The chain joins TRBV20-1 to TRBJ2-5; tentatively, D is TRBD1 (6 bases). This sequence originates from a human donor with aplastic anemia. The sequencing input was sorted CD4+, CD8+, or CD8+CD57+ T cells (not recorded which) from PBMCs. CDR3 bases: TGCAGTGCTTCCAGGGGTCCGCAAGAGACCCAGTACTTC. Its translation: CSASRGPQETQYF.